Listed below are T cell receptor beta chains from one sample, sequenced in a study of blood T cell repertoires in COVID-19. TCRdb keeps only in-frame clones here, not all; method: immunoSEQ multiplex PCR. The sample holds about 120,000 clones, more than 75% seen once. Sequenced material: peripheral blood. These receptor sequences come from a woman aged 50 to 60 with acute or convalescent COVID-19. Both conserved end residues are part of each CDR3. Each record gives: CDR3 protein, CDR3 DNA, V gene, J gene, clone size, D gene. The D gene is left open where the match is weak. A clone size is listed for some rows: how often the clone was seen (once, few, many), or a class if it is expanded.

CASVSGETQYF	TGCGCCAGCGTTTCGGGGGAGACCCAGTACTTC	TRBV5-1	TRBJ2-5	NA	NA
CASSQSREGPGDTQYF	TGTGCCAGCAGCCAATCTCGGGAGGGGCCGGGGGATACGCAGTATTTT	TRBV3-1/TRBV3-2	TRBJ2-3	NA	TRBD2
CASSPRPVTGGGSYEQYF	TGTGCCAGCTCACCCCGCCCGGTGACAGGGGGCGGCTCCTACGAGCAGTACTTC	TRBV18	TRBJ2-7	NA	TRBD1
CASSPPREDTEAFF	TGTGCCAGCAGCCCCCCGCGGGAGGACACTGAAGCTTTCTTT	TRBV4-2	TRBJ1-1	NA	NA
CAGSGRPHTEAFF	TGTGCCGGATCAGGGCGGCCCCACACTGAAGCTTTCTTT	TRBV7-2	TRBJ1-1	NA	NA
CASSQDRGLAGGRGEQFF	TGCGCCAGCAGCCAAGATCGGGGACTAGCGGGAGGGAGGGGTGAGCAGTTCTTC	TRBV4-3	TRBJ2-1	NA	TRBD2
CASSSPSQGQGGNTIYF	TGTGCCAGCAGTTCCCCTTCCCAGGGACAGGGAGGAAACACCATATATTTT	TRBV28	TRBJ1-3	NA	TRBD1
CASGWEDLTASPLHF	TGTGCCAGCGGGTGGGAGGACCTAACCGCCTCACCCCTCCACTTT	TRBV11-2	TRBJ1-6	NA	NA
CASSPYSGTKIYGYTF	TGTGCCAGCAGCCCCTATTCCGGGACAAAAATATATGGCTACACCTTC	TRBV16	TRBJ1-2	NA	NA
CASSRIATNEKLFF	TGTGCCAGCAGTCGAATAGCAACTAATGAAAAACTGTTTTTT	TRBV27	TRBJ1-4	NA	NA
CAISEDGGMNTEAFF	TGTGCCATCAGTGAGGACGGGGGGATGAACACTGAAGCTTTCTTT	TRBV10-3	TRBJ1-1	NA	NA
CASSPGSTSLPQHF	TGTGCCAGCAGCCCAGGTTCTACCTCCCTGCCCCAGCATTTT	TRBV7-9	TRBJ1-5	NA	NA
CASGLGLNYEQYF	TGTGCTAGTGGTTTGGGACTCAACTACGAGCAGTACTTC	TRBV12-5	TRBJ2-7	NA	NA
CAIKPGQATGELFF	TGTGCCATCAAGCCGGGACAGGCCACCGGGGAGCTGTTTTTT	TRBV10-3	TRBJ2-2	NA	TRBD1
CASSYGGANTEAFF	TGTGCCAGCAGTTATGGGGGGGCAAACACTGAAGCTTTCTTT	TRBV6-5	TRBJ1-1	NA	NA
CASKGQGADNEQFF	TGTGCCAGCAAGGGACAGGGGGCTGACAATGAGCAGTTCTTC	TRBV6-5	TRBJ2-1	once	TRBD1
CASCRGRELTLHNEQFF	TGTGCCAGCTGCCGGGGGCGGGAGCTCACTCTCCACAATGAGCAGTTCTTC	TRBV6-2/TRBV6-3	TRBJ2-1	NA	NA
CASSQVVVWPGPLAKNIQYF	TGCGCCAGCAGCCAAGTTGTGGTCTGGCCAGGGCCTTTAGCCAAAAACATTCAGTACTTC	TRBV4-1	TRBJ2-4	NA	NA
CASSPPRQSYTGELFF	TGTGCCAGCTCACCCCCAAGACAGTCGTACACCGGGGAGCTGTTTTTT	TRBV18	TRBJ2-2	NA	NA
CASSYSTVDSYGYTF	TGTGCCAGCAGTTACTCGACAGTTGATTCCTATGGCTACACCTTC	TRBV6-5	TRBJ1-2	NA	NA
CASSSQRGRNEQYF	TGTGCCAGCAGCTCCCAGCGGGGGAGGAACGAGCAGTACTTC	TRBV7-9	TRBJ2-7	once	TRBD2
CASRPGTAHNSPLHF	TGTGCCAGTAGGCCCGGGACAGCTCATAATTCACCCCTCCACTTT	TRBV19	TRBJ1-6	NA	TRBD1